The present T cell receptor beta chain was sequenced within a study of blood T cell repertoires in COVID-19. Study details: Sites in the United States, Italy and Spain provided acute and convalescent COVID-19 samples. The cDNA or gDNA used as material had been derived from T cells, B-cell-depleted T cells, or PBMCs.

Germline assignment: CDR1 SGDLS and CDR2 YYNGEE. The V segment lost 3 bases and the J segment 4 bases; nucleotides outside the gene matches: 9. The CDR3 spans 15 residues. In the authors' workflow: The assay estimated nucleated cells by amplifying reference gene primers. Sequencing was performed with immunoSEQ multiplex PCR; in TCRdb, only in-frame clones are kept and a portion is missing. The DNA gave D and trimming, while V, J and clone size come from that table. The profile shows over 60,000 clones, roughly nine tenths of them singletons. This clonotype was obtained from a woman of 80 years or more with active or convalescent COVID-19. The source material was peripheral blood. J is TRBJ1-2 and V is TRBV9; 7 bases are shared with TRBD1. The CDR3, as DNA: TGTGCCAGCAGCGGACAGGGCCTGGGCGGCTATGGCTACACCTTC. Its protein is CASSGQGLGGYGYTF.